The subject of this entry is one T cell receptor beta chain. Looked up from germline, CDR1 is LNHDA and CDR2 is SQIVND (reference sequence). The CDR3 runs to 14 residues. V shed 6 bases, J shed 10 bases, and the junction held 9 bases outside the gene matches. TCRdb redid the calling of the RT-PCR reads with MiXCR, one entry per CDR3 protein. This table has about 240,000 distinct CDR3 sequences, over 9% appearing once. The data were taken from a study of response to subunit inactivated influenza vaccine. The sequence was collected from a man aged 45-65 years who received an inactivated influenza vaccine. The sequenced sample was non-naive T cells sorted from PBMCs, obtained around 15 days before vaccination. This chain links TRBV19 with TRBJ2-1; 10 bases map to TRBD2. This CDR3 is CASSSSGRTREQFF. The DNA for the CDR3 is TGTGCCAGTAGCTCTAGCGGGAGAACGAGGGAGCAGTTCTTC. Drawing the rest from reference TRBV19 and TRBJ2-1, the complete variable domain is DGGITQSPKYLFRKEGQNVTLSCEQNLNHDAMYWYRQDPGQGLRLIYYSQIVNDFQKGDIAEGYSVSREKKESFPLTVTSAQKNPTAFYLCASSSSGRTREQFFGPGTRLTVL.